These 12 T cell receptor beta chains share one sample of origin, sequenced in a study of blood T cells in healthy people across ages. It was with a sample-barcoded 5' primer and a J-beta primer mix that a second PCR of roughly 7 to 12 cycles was run. TCRdb re-derived calls from the 5' RACE reads in MiXCR, one entry per CDR3 protein. The data hold more than 500,000 distinct CDR3 sequences, with approximately 30% observed a single time. The sequenced material came from blood. Receptors were obtained from an older woman in good health.

The rearrangement uses TRBV3-1 and TRBJ1-1, with D perhaps TRBD1 (5 bases). Germline values: CDR1 LGHDT, CDR2 YNNKEL (reference sequence). The CDR3 is made up of 14 amino acids. The ends were cut back, 1 base at V and 5 bases at J, with 11 bases in the middle. This CDR3 reads CASSQGQGWTEAFF. The CDR3 DNA is TGTGCCAGCAGCCAAGGTCAGGGATGGACTGAAGCTTTCTTT. Combining the CDR3 with reference TRBV3-1 and TRBJ1-1 gives the whole variable domain DTAVSQTPKYLVTQMGNDKSIKCEQNLGHDTMYWYKQDSKKFLKIMFSYNNKELIINETVPNRFSPKSPDKAHLNLHINSLELGDSAVYFCASSQGQGWTEAFFGQGTRLTVV.

This clonotype came up a few times. The chain joins TRBV12-3 or TRBV12-4 to TRBJ2-7, with TRBD2 identical over 7 bases. The ends lost 8 bases at V and 5 bases at J; junction bases unmatched: 12. This CDR3 contains 14 residues. As DNA, the CDR3 is TGTGCCAGCGGAAGAGGGGAGGGTCGGCACGAGCAGTACTTC. Amino acid sequence: CASGRGEGRHEQYF.

The rearrangement joins TRBV5-1 to TRBJ2-5, with 7 bases fitting TRBD2. The trim removed 8 bases at V and 1 base at J, leaving 8 bases unmatched. Germline CDR1 reads SGHRS; CDR2 reads YFSETQ. The CDR3 has 14 residues. The CDR3 nucleotides are TGCGCCAGTTGCGCGGGGGACGCCCAAGAGACCCAGTACTTC. This sequence encodes CASCAGDAQETQYF.

The chain carries TRBV20-1 and TRBJ1-5; 9 nucleotides align to TRBD1. The J segment lost 7 bases and the V segment lost 6 bases, leaving 10 bases of the junction unmatched. The germline V gene has CDR1 DFQATT and CDR2 SNEGSKA (reference sequence). This CDR3 has 14 amino acids. This CDR3 is CSAAAGQGVQPQHF. CDR3 DNA sequence: TGCAGTGCCGCCGCGGGACAGGGTGTACAGCCCCAGCATTTT.

The V and J genes are TRBV29-1 and TRBJ1-1, with D possibly matching TRBD1 (5 bases). CDR3 size: 11 residues. V was pared by 4 bases and J by 4 bases, with 7 bases between. Germline V gene data show CDR1 as SQVTM and CDR2 as ANQGSEA. The CDR3: CSVVGTTEAFF. The CDR3 DNA reads as TGCAGCGTTGTAGGGACCACTGAAGCTTTCTTT. Combining the CDR3 with reference TRBV29-1 and TRBJ1-1 gives the whole variable domain SAVISQKPSRDICQRGTSLTIQCQVDSQVTMMFWYRQQPGQSLTLIATANQGSEATYESGFVIDKFPISRPNLTFSTLTVSNMSPEDSSIYLCSVVGTTEAFFGQGTRLTVV.

The rearrangement links TRBV12-3 or TRBV12-4 to TRBJ1-1, with D hard to call. The CDR3 is 12 residues long. V lost 3 bases to trimming and J lost 9 bases, with 11 bases between them. This CDR3 is CASSLAVYKAFF. The DNA for the CDR3 is TGTGCCAGCAGTTTGGCCGTCTACAAAGCTTTCTTT.

The chain recombines TRBV10-3 with TRBJ1-2; weak D call: TRBD1 (6 bases). Germline CDR1 reads ENHRY; CDR2 reads SYGVKD. The length of the CDR3 is 13 residues. V shed 11 bases and J shed 4 bases, with 17 bases lying between them. Here the CDR3 DNA reads TGTGCCGGAGAGGCAGGGGTCGGCTATGGCTACACCTTC. The encoded protein is CAGEAGVGYGYTF.

Only a few counts were recorded for this clonotype. A read error may produce the germline difference seen at one junction end. The V gene is TRBV6-5, the J gene TRBJ2-5, with D possibly being TRBD2 (6 bases). Germline CDR1 reads MNHEY; CDR2 reads SVGAGI. The CDR3 runs to 18 residues. The CDR3 nucleotides read TGTGCCAGCAGTTACTCAGGGCGGGGACTGAGATTCCAAGAGGCCCAGTACTTC. It is translated as CASSYSGRGLRFQEAQYF.

This clonotype came up a few times. A clone one base away is much larger, so this may be a read error. The conserved phenylalanine or tryptophan is not found at the CDR3 terminus, so this likely reflects a read error. The V call is TRBV2, the J call TRBJ2-1; 10 nucleotides align to TRBD1. The J call may be incorrect, as the DNA end agrees better with TRBJ2-5. Germline V CDR1 and CDR2: SNHLY, FYNNEI. This CDR3 region has 16 residues. The CDR3 spells CASSAFGQGVRETQYL. The DNA of the CDR3 is TGTGCCAGCAGCGCCTTTGGACAGGGGGTGAGGGAGACCCAGTACCTC.

This clonotype was seen a handful of times. V usage is TRBV7-2 and J usage is TRBJ1-5; D is ambiguous. Trimming took off 8 bases at V and 6 bases at J, with 14 bases between the two ends. The V gene's germline CDR1 is SGHTA and CDR2 FQGNSA. The CDR3 runs to 13 residues. CDR3 nucleotide sequence: TGTGCCAGCGGAGATAGGTTGGGTCAGCCCCAGCATTTT. Its translation is CASGDRLGQPQHF. Complete variable domain (other parts from reference TRBV7-2 and TRBJ1-5): GAGVSQSPSNKVTEKGKDVELRCDPISGHTALYWYRQSLGQGLEFLIYFQGNSAPDKSGLPSDRFSAERTGGSVSTLTIQRTQQEDSAVYLCASGDRLGQPQHFGDGTRLSIL.

To note about this clonotype: Because the CDR3 is missing its conserved closing phenylalanine or tryptophan, this is likely a read error. The chain employs TRBV5-1 and TRBJ2-5; weak D call: TRBD2 (6 bases). Germline V CDR1 and CDR2: SGHRS, YFSETQ. V dropped 4 bases and J dropped 3 bases, with 10 bases sitting between them. The CDR3 is 13 residues long. Here the CDR3 reads CASSVGTEETQYS. As DNA, the CDR3 is TGCGCCAGCAGCGTCGGGACTGAAGAGACCCAGTACTCC.

The chain carries TRBV20-1 and TRBJ1-4, with D unresolved. The V end was cut by 8 bases, the J end by 3 bases, with 13 bases between. Germline assignment: CDR1 DFQATT and CDR2 SNEGSKA (reference sequence). CDR3 length: 13 residues. CDR3 residues: CSTSPGPNEKLFF. The CDR3 DNA sequence: TGCAGTACCTCTCCGGGCCCTAATGAAAAACTGTTTTTT.